This T cell receptor (beta chain) was sequenced for a study of identical twins. Via MiXCR, TCRdb re-called the 5' RACE reads, giving one row per CDR3 protein. The table has about 690,000 distinct CDR3 sequences, around 5.7% seen once. General observations from the study: Within cord blood, abundant beta clonotypes carried fewer insertions, but memory repertoires showed no such trend. Potential partial confounding of zero-insertion analyses by invariant MAIT and iNKT cells was noted.

This clonotype was detected many times. Its cognate antigen is unknown. The sequenced sample consisted of naive T cells sorted from blood. This clonotype originated in a young man in good health.

CDR3: CASAPGTGRYEQYV. DNA for the CDR3: TGTGCGAGCGCCCCCGGGACAGGCCGGTACGAGCAGTACGTC. The V call is TRBV5-5, the J call TRBJ2-7, with 8 bases matching TRBD1. CDR3 length equals 14 residues. The germline gives CDR1 SGHKS, CDR2 YYEKEE (reference sequence).